The entry below describes one T cell receptor (beta chain). Its antigen is not known. TCRdb's table, derived via immunoSEQ multiplex PCR, lists solely in-frame clones and lacks some. The data hold 50,000 or so clones, with roughly 94% observed a single time. These data belong to a study of cytomegalovirus exposure and HLA in healthy donors. The CDR3 sequence is 14 residues long. V was trimmed by 1 base and J by 3 bases, leaving 10 bases between them. Germline V gives CDR1 SGHDN, CDR2 FVKESK. General study findings and limits: Researchers catalogued approximately 170 TCR beta chains as cytomegalovirus-associated. A few CMV-associated chains were confirmed in vitro to be specific for CMV antigens.

Separation from the approximately 690-subject first cohort characterized the roughly 130-subject validation cohort, to which the donors belonged. The sequencing sample was made of PBMCs. The TCR comes from a man between 18 and 29 years old in good health and CMV-seronegative. The V and J genes are TRBV14 and TRBJ2-7; the D gene is possibly TRBD1 (5 bases). The CDR3 sequence: CASSQGLGVYEQYF. CDR3 sequence (DNA): TGTGCCAGCAGCCAAGGGCTAGGGGTCTACGAGCAGTACTTC. Supplemented by reference TRBV14 and TRBJ2-7, the full variable domain reads EAGVTQFPSHSVIEKGQTVTLRCDPISGHDNLYWYRRVMGKEIKFLLHFVKESKQDESGMPNNRFLAERTGGTYSTLKVQPAELEDSGVYFCASSQGLGVYEQYFGPGTRLTVT.